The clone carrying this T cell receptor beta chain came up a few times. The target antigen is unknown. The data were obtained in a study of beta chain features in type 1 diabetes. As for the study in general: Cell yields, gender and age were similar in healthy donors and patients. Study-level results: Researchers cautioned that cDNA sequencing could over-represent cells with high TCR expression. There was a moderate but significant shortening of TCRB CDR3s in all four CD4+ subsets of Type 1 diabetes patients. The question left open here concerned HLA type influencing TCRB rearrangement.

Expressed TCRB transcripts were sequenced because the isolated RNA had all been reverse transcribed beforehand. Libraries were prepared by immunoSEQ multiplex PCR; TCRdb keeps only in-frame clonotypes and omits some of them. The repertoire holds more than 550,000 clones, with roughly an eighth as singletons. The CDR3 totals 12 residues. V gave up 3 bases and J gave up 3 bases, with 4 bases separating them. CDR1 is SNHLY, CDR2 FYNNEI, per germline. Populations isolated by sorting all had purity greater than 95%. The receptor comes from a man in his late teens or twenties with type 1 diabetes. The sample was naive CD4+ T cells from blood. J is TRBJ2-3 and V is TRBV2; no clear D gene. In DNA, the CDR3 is TGTGCCAGCAGTGAGGTTACAGATACGCAGTATTTT. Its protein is CASSEVTDTQYF.